This T cell receptor beta chain was recorded in a study of Ad26.COV2.S vaccination and SARS-CoV-2 variants. The overall study: Administration of Ad26.COV2.S was intramuscular, either once or twice 56 days apart.

TCRdb's copy holds only in-frame clones and misses some; the assay was immunoSEQ multiplex PCR. In the table there are some 520,000 clones, 87% of which are singletons. The V and J ends lost 4 bases and 0 bases respectively, with 6 bases between them. The CDR3 covers 14 residues. Germline CDR1 is MNHEY and CDR2 is SMNVEV (reference sequence). Specified treatment: some 19 received Ad26.COV2.S at low or high dose, single or two shots; 5 received placebo; per-sample allocation not given. Sampling took place 63 days after the first vaccine or placebo injection. Boston supplied an adult donor aged 18-55 years.

The chain carries TRBV27 and TRBJ1-4, with TRBD1 as a possible D gene (6 bases). The input for sequencing was peripheral blood, taken in a trial of Ad26.COV2.S vaccine versus placebo. The origin of this receptor is a person aged 18-60 years who received the Ad26.COV2.S COVID-19 vaccine or a placebo. The CDR3 DNA reads as TGTGCCAGCAGTTACAGGGCAACTAATGAAAAACTGTTTTTT. Amino acid sequence: CASSYRATNEKLFF. Full variable domain (remainder filled in from reference TRBV27 and TRBJ1-4): EAQVTQNPRYLITVTGKKLTVTCSQNMNHEYMSWYRQDPGLGLRQIYYSMNVEVTDKGDVPEGYKVSRKEKRNFPLILESPSPNQTSLYFCASSYRATNEKLFFGSGTQLSVL.